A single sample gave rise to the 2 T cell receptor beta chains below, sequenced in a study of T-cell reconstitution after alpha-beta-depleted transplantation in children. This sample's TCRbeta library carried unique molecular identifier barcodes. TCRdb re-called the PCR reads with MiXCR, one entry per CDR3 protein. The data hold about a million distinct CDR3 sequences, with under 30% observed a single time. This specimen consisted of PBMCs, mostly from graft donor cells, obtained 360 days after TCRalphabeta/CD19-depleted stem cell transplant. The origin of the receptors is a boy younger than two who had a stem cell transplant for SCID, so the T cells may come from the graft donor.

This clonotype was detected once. CDR3 DNA: TGCAGTGCCCATCGACGGGTGAATGAAAAACTGTTTTTT. The encoded protein is CSAHRRVNEKLFF. The chain carries TRBV20-1 and TRBJ1-4; no reliable D call. In germline, CDR1 is DFQATT, CDR2 SNEGSKA (reference sequence). CDR3 length: 13 residues. V lost 6 bases and J 5 bases, leaving 13 bases between the germline ends.

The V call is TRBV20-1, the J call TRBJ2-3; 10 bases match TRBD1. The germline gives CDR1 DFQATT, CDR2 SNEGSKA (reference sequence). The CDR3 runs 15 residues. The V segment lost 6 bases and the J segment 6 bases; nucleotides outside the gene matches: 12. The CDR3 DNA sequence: TGCAGTGCCCCAGCTGGGACAGGGGTACGGGATACGCAGTATTTT. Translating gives CSAPAGTGVRDTQYF.